The 19 T cell receptor beta chains listed next were all sequenced from one sample in a study of human T cells and chemical hapten exposure. Time point reported: patch test 1, 2 weeks after DPC sensitization. The treatment denotes: therapeutic diphenylcyclopropenone sensitization with weekly scalp DPC. TCRdb used MiXCR to reprocess the RACE reads, holding one entry per CDR3 protein. The sample includes around 300,000 distinct CDR3 sequences, about 7% of them seen just once. Material: whole blood, obtained in connection with sensitization to the hapten diphenylcyclopropenone (DPC). The receptors were sampled from a woman under 30 with alopecia areata. Some clones in this sample may be carry-over from other donors' samples.

The table lists this clonotype with many counts. The genes are TRBV10-3 and TRBJ2-5; TRBD2 might be the D (7 bases). V lost 2 bases and J 1 base, leaving 8 bases between the germline ends. Germline V CDR1 and CDR2: ENHRY, SYGVKD. This CDR3 region has 14 residues. The chain's CDR3 is CAISERGAQETQYF. CDR3 nucleotides: TGTGCCATCAGTGAGCGGGGGGCCCAAGAGACCCAGTACTTC.

This clonotype was counted many times. This chain connects TRBV12-3 or TRBV12-4 to TRBJ2-3, with 9 bases fitting TRBD1. CDR3 length: 15 residues. V lost 7 bases and J lost 2; bases outside the gene matches: 7. Written as DNA, the CDR3 is TGTGCCAGCATTACCGGGACAGGGTACACAGATACGCAGTATTTT. Its translation is CASITGTGYTDTQYF.

This chain links TRBV7-6 with TRBJ1-1, with 9 positions matching TRBD1. Trimming removed 0 bases from V and 1 base from J; junction bases left unmatched: 6. The CDR3 contains 17 residues. CDR1 SGHVS and CDR2 FNYEAQ come from the germline V gene. For the CDR3, the DNA is TGTGCCAGCAGCTTAGCGAGCTGGACAGGGGAGAACACTGAAGCTTTCTTT. It codes for CASSLASWTGENTEAFF.

Only a few counts were recorded for this clonotype. V and J are TRBV16 and TRBJ1-4; D gene uncertain. CDR3 size: 15 residues. Germline V gives CDR1 KGHSY, CDR2 FQNENV. With 1 base removed from V and 6 bases from J, the gap between germline ends came to 12 bases. The chain's CDR3 is CASSQWGEADEKLFF. CDR3 DNA sequence: TGTGCCAGCAGCCAATGGGGAGAAGCGGATGAAAAACTGTTTTTT.

This clonotype was observed at least ten times. CDR3 in amino acids: CASFGRTGDTGELFF. The CDR3 region has the DNA TGTGCCAGCTTTGGGCGGACAGGGGACACCGGGGAGCTGTTTTTT. The chain combines TRBV6-5 with TRBJ2-2, with 9 positions matching TRBD1. Germline V CDR1 and CDR2: MNHEY, SVGAGI. V was pared by 8 bases and J by 3 bases, with 7 bases of the junction left unmatched. The CDR3 length is 15 residues.

This clonotype has a handful of counts. The rearrangement uses TRBV27 and TRBJ2-7; D is ambiguous. V lost 3 bases and J lost 1, with 7 bases in between. This CDR3 contains 13 residues. The germline CDR1 and CDR2 sequences are MNHEY and SMNVEV (reference sequence). DNA of the CDR3: TGTGCCAGCAGTTTTGAAAGGTCCTACGAGCAGTACTTC. Encoded protein: CASSFERSYEQYF.

At least ten counts were recorded for this clonotype. V and J are TRBV6-1 and TRBJ1-4; D remains unclear. Trimming shortened V by 5 bases and J by 0 bases, and 13 bases separated the two germline ends. The CDR3 is 16 residues long. Germline V gives CDR1 MNHNS, CDR2 SASEGT. CDR3 DNA sequence: TGTGCCAGCAGTTCCCCTTGGCCTGCAACTAATGAAAAACTGTTTTTT. Translation gives CASSSPWPATNEKLFF.

This clonotype was recorded at least ten times. This chain uses TRBV29-1 with TRBJ2-5; D perhaps matches TRBD1 (6 bases). Per the germline V gene, CDR1 is SQVTM and CDR2 is ANQGSEA. This CDR3 comprises 12 residues. V dropped 0 bases and J dropped 4 bases, with 6 bases sitting between them. The CDR3 DNA reads TGCAGCGTTGAAGAAGGGGGAGAGACCCAGTACTTC. Protein product: CSVEEGGETQYF.

In its sample, this clonotype was seen many times. CDR3 in amino acids: CASSDPGQQNEKLFF. CDR3 DNA sequence: TGTGCCAGCAGCGATCCGGGACAGCAGAATGAAAAACTGTTTTTT. The rearrangement joins TRBV6-2 or TRBV6-3 to TRBJ1-4; 7 nucleotides agree with TRBD1. Trimming cost V 6 bases and J 5 bases; bases outside gene matches: 9. The CDR3 sequence is 15 residues long. Germline-derived CDR1 and CDR2 are MNHEY and SVGEGT.

Many counts were recorded for this clonotype. In DNA, the CDR3 is TGCGCCAGCAGCCAAATTCAGGGAAGCGGCACAGATACGCAGTATTTT. Translation gives CASSQIQGSGTDTQYF. This chain connects TRBV4-3 to TRBJ2-3; D is possibly TRBD1 (5 bases). The germline CDR1 and CDR2 sequences are LGHNA and YSLEER. V was pared by 2 bases and J by 1 base, with 13 bases between. The CDR3 sequence is 16 residues long.

This clonotype has just a few counts. This sequence joins TRBV18 and TRBJ1-2, with 7 bases fitting TRBD1. Germline V CDR1 and CDR2: KGHSH, LQKENI. There are 14 residues in the CDR3. J lost 3 bases, V lost 2 bases, and 3 bases had no gene match. CDR3 region: CASSPTGTDYGYTF. DNA for the CDR3: TGTGCCAGCTCACCAACCGGGACAGACTATGGCTACACCTTC.

This clonotype was seen many times. CDR3 DNA sequence: TGTGCCAGCAGCTCCCGTGAGCCGGGGAACACTGAAGCTTTCTTT. Residues: CASSSREPGNTEAFF. The rearrangement uses TRBV11-2 and TRBJ1-1; D is unresolved. The CDR3 covers 15 residues. Trimming took off 4 bases at V and 1 base at J, with 13 bases between the two ends. Germline values: CDR1 SGHAT, CDR2 FQNNGV.

This clonotype was picked up a small number of times. This chain connects TRBV28 to TRBJ1-1; D unclear. There are 13 residues in the CDR3. V lost 6 bases, J lost 1 base, and 9 bases lay in between. Germline values: CDR1 MDHEN, CDR2 SYDVKM. The CDR3 DNA reads as TGTGCCAGCAGCCTCAGGCGGAACACTGAAGCTTTCTTT. Translated, it gives CASSLRRNTEAFF.

This chain uses TRBV7-9 with TRBJ1-1; D is ambiguous. CDR3 length: 12 residues. Per germline, CDR1 SEHNR and CDR2 FQNEAQ (reference sequence). The V gene lost 1 base and the J gene lost 12 bases, with 12 bases spanning the gap. The CDR3 bases are TGTGCCAGCAGCTTAGAAGCCCGTGGGCCTTTCTTT. It codes for CASSLEARGPFF.

The table lists this clonotype with a few counts. The chain uses TRBV20-1 and TRBJ2-1; D is possibly TRBD2 (6 bases). This CDR3 region has 14 residues. V was clipped by 6 bases and J by 9 bases, with 21 bases between them. The germline gives CDR1 DFQATT, CDR2 SNEGSKA (reference sequence). CDR3 protein: CSARGLHQDGEQFF. The DNA of the CDR3 is TGCAGTGCCCGGGGACTGCACCAAGATGGTGAGCAGTTCTTC.

This clonotype was detected ten times or more. The CDR3 here is CASTPGVSGANVLTF. DNA for the CDR3: TGTGCCAGCACTCCCGGGGTTTCTGGGGCCAACGTCCTGACTTTC. V is TRBV6-5 and J is TRBJ2-6, with a possible D match to TRBD2 (5 bases). The CDR3 loop spans 15 amino acids. V lost 7 bases and J lost 1, with 11 bases in between. The V gene's germline CDR1 is MNHEY and CDR2 SVGAGI.

The V gene is TRBV29-1, the J gene TRBJ1-2; D not resolved. V was shortened by 3 bases and J by 5 bases, with 10 bases between the two germline ends. The germline V gene has CDR1 SQVTM and CDR2 ANQGSEA. The CDR3 sequence is 12 residues long. In nucleotides, the CDR3 is TGCAGCGTTGAGGAACTGGAATATGGCTACACCTTC. Translating it yields CSVEELEYGYTF.

This clonotype was counted between two and nine times. This rearrangement joins TRBV7-9 to TRBJ1-5; D is unresolved. Germline CDR1 reads SEHNR; CDR2 reads FQNEAQ (reference sequence). This CDR3 comprises 12 residues. V lost 5 bases and J lost 9, with 11 bases in between. CDR3 bases: TGTGCCAGCAGCCCACGGGGAGGGCCCCAGCATTTT. It is translated as CASSPRGGPQHF.

Details on this clonotype: A much larger clone lies one base from this, so it may be a read error. The conserved phenylalanine or tryptophan is not found at the CDR3 terminus, so this likely reflects a read error. The V gene is TRBV6-6, the J gene TRBJ2-1; maybe TRBD1 (5 bases). The CDR3 runs 13 residues. The germline V and J ends were trimmed by 2 bases and 5 bases, with 7 bases remaining between them. CDR1 MNHNY and CDR2 SVGAGI come from the germline V gene (reference sequence). The CDR3 protein is CASSYPGNNEQFI. In DNA form, the CDR3 reads TGTGCCAGCAGTTACCCAGGGAACAATGAGCAGTTCATC.